This TCR beta chain derives from a study of T-cell memory formation after mild COVID-19. Findings and caveats of the study: Prior to infection, memory already included some responding clones, suggesting cross-reactive memory joined.

A 5'RACE reaction primed in the constant segment made cDNA libraries of TCR alpha and TCR beta, and these carried sample barcodes and UMIs. Using its own MiXCR run on the 5' RACE reads, TCRdb lists one record per CDR3 protein. The top ten clones hold about 6% of a sample with 90,000 to 120,000 distinct CDR3 sequences, around 17% of them seen once. About this clonotype: Its matching antigen is unknown.

This CDR3 is built from 16 residues. CDR1 SGHVS and CDR2 FQNEAQ come from the germline V gene. After removal of 5 bases from V and 1 base from J, the junction contained 7 bases not matched to a gene. Sequences were obtained from PBMCs or a T cell subset sorted from them (not recorded which). V usage is TRBV7-8 and J usage is TRBJ2-1, with 8 bases fitting TRBD2. This TCR was recovered from a man between 18 and 35 years old who had mild COVID-19 (a few samples of this study predate the infection). Cell type and time point are not known. CDR3 coding DNA: TGTGCCAGCAGCAAAACACTAGCGGATTCCTACAATGAGCAGTTCTTC. Translating gives CASSKTLADSYNEQFF. Full variable domain (remainder filled in from reference TRBV7-8 and TRBJ2-1): GAGVSQSPRYKVAKRGQDVALRCDPISGHVSLFWYQQALGQGPEFLTYFQNEAQLDKSGLPSDRFFAERPEGSVSTLKIQRTQQEDSAVYLCASSKTLADSYNEQFFGPGTRLTVL.